The clone carrying this T cell receptor beta chain was counted at least ten times. The antigen remains undetermined. The source of the sample is a study of breast tumors, draining lymph nodes, adjacent tissues. Breast cancer patients provided tissue from their axillary draining lymph nodes. Study observations and caveats: Tumor TCR diversity was below lymph nodes but above nontumor tissue.

TCRdb redid the calling of the multiplex PCR reads with MiXCR, one entry per CDR3 protein. The repertoire has some 200,000 distinct CDR3 sequences, around 33% of them found once; the top ten carry roughly 4.3%. CDR3 size: 17 residues. The V end lost 0 bases, the J end lost 1 base, and 16 bases lay between the germline ends. From germline, CDR1 is DFQATT and CDR2 SNEGSKA (reference sequence). The sequencing sample was made of axillary lymph node tissue. J is TRBJ1-5 and V is TRBV20-1; no firm D call. This TCR derives from a female donor with breast cancer. Some clones in this sample may be carry-over from other donors' samples. This CDR3 reads CSARDRVGRGSNQPQHF. The CDR3 nucleotides read TGCAGTGCTAGAGATCGGGTAGGGAGAGGAAGCAATCAGCCCCAGCATTTT.